One sample yielded the 30 T cell receptor beta chains listed below, sequenced in a study of control samples from healthy donors and cancer patients. Some clones are missing from TCRdb's copy, which holds only in-frame ones; the method was immunoSEQ multiplex PCR. The sample lists fewer than 15,000 clones, approximately 80% occurring once. Sequencing was performed on formalin-fixed, paraffin-embedded tissue. The receptors were sampled from a female donor with lung cancer.

The rearrangement links TRBV6-4 to TRBJ2-3, with TRBD2 as a possible D gene (6 bases). Germline values: CDR1 MRHNA, CDR2 SNTAGT. With 5 bases removed from V and 0 bases from J, the gap between germline ends came to 6 bases. This CDR3 is 13 amino acids long. CDR3 nucleotides: TGTGCCAGCAGTAGCGGGAGCACAGATACGCAGTATTTT. It codes for CASSSGSTDTQYF.

The chain joins TRBV7-3 to TRBJ2-6; 8 bases line up with TRBD1. Losses at the gene ends were 5 bases for V and 0 bases for J; bases not matched to a gene: 9. This CDR3 spans 18 amino acids. Germline assignment: CDR1 SGHTA and CDR2 FQGTGA. The CDR3 region has the DNA TGTGCCAGCAGCGCACAGGGGGGTATAGACTCTGGGGCCAACGTCCTGACTTTC. Amino acid sequence: CASSAQGGIDSGANVLTF.

V and J are TRBV2 and TRBJ2-1; TRBD2 aligns across 7 bases. This CDR3 contains 13 residues. Germline CDR1 reads SNHLY; CDR2 reads FYNNEI. V gave up 8 bases and J gave up 8 bases; unmatched junction bases: 9. This CDR3 is CASGELATHEQFF. The CDR3 DNA sequence: TGTGCCAGCGGGGAACTAGCGACGCATGAGCAGTTCTTC.

A single count supports this clone. The chain uses TRBV10-3 and TRBJ1-1; D unresolved. Germline CDR1 ENHRY, CDR2 SYGVKD. This CDR3 is 15 amino acids long. Deletions cut 8 bases from V and 3 bases from J, with 19 bases between. CDR3 coding DNA: TGTGCCATCTCATTGGGTCTCGGGGAGGACACTGAAGCTTTCTTT. Protein: CAISLGLGEDTEAFF.

This rearrangement joins TRBV21-1 to TRBJ2-2; whether TRBD1, the table's D call, matches the DNA was not checked. TRBV21-1 is annotated as a pseudogene. The CDR3 totals 17 residues. The CDR3 region has the DNA TGTGCCAGCAGACCTCTCGCCCGGACAGGGAACACCGGGGAGCTGTTTTTT. This codes for CASRPLARTGNTGELFF.

The chain uses TRBV19 and TRBJ1-5; D ambiguous. The length of the CDR3 is 14 residues. The V end lost 3 bases, the J end lost 2 bases, and 8 bases lay between the germline ends. The germline V gene has CDR1 LNHDA and CDR2 SQIVND (reference sequence). In DNA, the CDR3 is TGTGCCAGTAGTATGGGCTCCCGCAATCAGCCCCAGCATTTT. Translation gives CASSMGSRNQPQHF.

This clone was seen only a few times. V usage is TRBV20-1 and J usage is TRBJ2-1; no definite D call. V lost 3 bases to trimming and J lost 4 bases, with 4 bases between them. Germline lookup yields CDR1 DFQATT and CDR2 SNEGSKA (reference sequence). The CDR3 contains 11 residues. The CDR3 loop is CSASTYNEQFF. The CDR3 coding sequence is TGCAGTGCTAGCACATACAATGAGCAGTTCTTC.

Here the CDR3 DNA reads TGTGCCAGCAGCGCATCTAGGGGCGGTGAGCAGTTCTTC. The encoded protein is CASSASRGGEQFF. The V gene is TRBV11-2, the J gene TRBJ2-1; D might be TRBD1 (5 bases). Germline CDR1 is SGHAT and CDR2 is FQNNGV. Trimming cost V 5 bases and J 9 bases, with 14 bases left between them. This CDR3 is built from 13 residues.

The chain joins TRBV29-1 to TRBJ2-1; the match to TRBD1 covers 9 bases. Losses at the gene ends were 2 bases for V and 3 bases for J; bases not matched to a gene: 5. Germline V gives CDR1 SQVTM, CDR2 ANQGSEA. This CDR3 is built from 15 residues. The DNA of the CDR3 is TGCAGCGTTGAAATGATGACAGGGGGCTACAATGAGCAGTTCTTC. Protein sequence: CSVEMMTGGYNEQFF.

This clone was observed a single time. This rearrangement joins TRBV9 to TRBJ1-2; maybe TRBD1 (6 bases). The germline CDR1 and CDR2 sequences are SGDLS and YYNGEE. The CDR3 covers 18 residues. V lost 4 bases and J 0 bases, leaving 22 bases between the germline ends. As DNA, the CDR3 is TGTGCCAGCAGCTTAGGGGGGACAAGACTGGGAGCTAACTATGGCTACACCTTC. Protein product: CASSLGGTRLGANYGYTF.

The genes are TRBV7-8 and TRBJ2-7; TRBD1 matches 9 bases. The V segment lost 0 bases and the J segment 6 bases; nucleotides outside the gene matches: 6. Germline CDR1 and CDR2: SGHVS and FQNEAQ. The CDR3 is made up of 15 amino acids. The CDR3 spells CASSLAPTGGGEQYF. CDR3 nucleotide sequence: TGTGCCAGCAGCTTAGCCCCGACAGGGGGAGGCGAGCAGTACTTC.

The chain carries TRBV30 and TRBJ2-5, with 10 positions matching TRBD2. After removal of 2 bases from V and 3 bases from J, the junction contained 6 bases not matched to a gene. Germline lookup yields CDR1 GTSNPN and CDR2 SVGIG (reference sequence). The CDR3 extends over 15 amino acids. The CDR3 coding sequence is TGTGCCTGGAGTCCCGCGCTAGCGGGAGAAGAGACCCAGTACTTC. Protein product: CAWSPALAGEETQYF.

The gene calls are TRBV27 and TRBJ2-7; maybe TRBD1 (7 bases). CDR3 length equals 15 residues. V lost 5 bases and J lost 0, with 14 bases in between. The germline V gene has CDR1 MNHEY and CDR2 SMNVEV (reference sequence). CDR3 sequence: CASSQTRTGSYEQYF. DNA for the CDR3: TGTGCCAGCAGTCAGACTAGGACAGGCTCCTACGAGCAGTACTTC.

The V gene is TRBV6-2 or TRBV6-3, the J gene TRBJ2-7; TRBD2 aligns across 13 bases. The J segment lost 1 base and the V segment lost 2 bases, leaving 8 bases of the junction unmatched. The CDR3 contains 18 residues. The germline V gene encodes CDR1 MNHEY and CDR2 SVGEGT. The CDR3 loop reads CASSYTTSGRALSYEQYF. For the CDR3, the DNA is TGTGCCAGCAGTTACACTACTAGCGGGAGGGCTCTATCCTACGAGCAGTACTTC.

This clone has only a few counts. The rearrangement uses TRBV4-3 and TRBJ2-1; 9 bases align to TRBD2. CDR1 and CDR2 from the germline V gene are LGHNA and YSLEER. The CDR3 covers 16 residues. V shed 0 bases, J shed 5 bases, and the junction held 5 bases outside the gene matches. DNA of the CDR3: TGCGCCAGCAGCCAAGACACGCGGGGGGGCCACAATGAGCAGTTCTTC. As protein: CASSQDTRGGHNEQFF.

The chain has TRBV7-3 and TRBJ2-3; no definite D call. From germline, CDR1 is SGHTA and CDR2 FQGTGA. The CDR3 length is 15 residues. V was trimmed by 3 bases and J by 6 bases, leaving 16 bases between them. CDR3 nucleotides: TGTGCCAGCAGCTTTGGGCTCCCTGAGGTGGATACGCAGTATTTT. It translates to CASSFGLPEVDTQYF.

The chain uses TRBV29-1 and TRBJ1-5; D is unclear. The CDR3 totals 12 residues. With 5 bases removed from V and 4 bases from J, the gap between germline ends came to 9 bases. Looked up from germline, CDR1 is SQVTM and CDR2 is ANQGSEA. Here the CDR3 DNA reads TGCAGCGTTCGAGACGGGAATCAGCCCCAGCATTTT. Protein sequence: CSVRDGNQPQHF.

The V call is TRBV7-9, the J call TRBJ1-4; the D is unclear. The germline CDR1 and CDR2 sequences are SEHNR and FQNEAQ (reference sequence). The CDR3 is 14 residues long. Deletions cut 1 base from V and 5 bases from J, with 8 bases between. The CDR3 is CASSLERMNEKLFF. CDR3 nucleotide sequence: TGTGCCAGCAGCTTAGAACGGATGAATGAAAAACTGTTTTTT.

V is TRBV27 and J is TRBJ1-2; no definite D call. This CDR3 comprises 13 residues. The V and J ends lost 6 bases and 7 bases respectively, with 15 bases between them. The germline V gene has CDR1 MNHEY and CDR2 SMNVEV (reference sequence). CDR3 nucleotide sequence: TGTGCCAGCAGAGGCCTCCGAGGGAGTGGCTACACCTTC. The encoded protein is CASRGLRGSGYTF.

The chain recombines TRBV7-2 with TRBJ2-7; tentatively, D is TRBD2 (6 bases). Trimming cost V 5 bases and J 5 bases, with 16 bases left between them. Germline loops: CDR1 SGHTA, CDR2 FQGNSA. The CDR3 runs 14 residues. The CDR3 nucleotides read TGTGCCAGCAGCACGACGGGGAGGCGGGACGAGCAGTACTTC. Amino acids: CASSTTGRRDEQYF.

V and J are TRBV7-2 and TRBJ1-5; no firm D call. V was clipped by 0 bases and J by 5 bases, with 11 bases between them. CDR3 length equals 15 residues. Germline values: CDR1 SGHTA, CDR2 FQGNSA. This chain's CDR3 is CTSSLATRWDQPQHF. CDR3 nucleotide sequence: TGTACCAGCAGCTTAGCGACTCGTTGGGATCAGCCCCAGCATTTT.

V and J are TRBV18 and TRBJ1-5; possibly TRBD1 for D (5 bases). The germline V and J ends were trimmed by 0 bases and 6 bases, with 15 bases remaining between them. The CDR3 consists of 16 residues. Germline V gene sequence: CDR1 KGHSH, CDR2 LQKENI. The CDR3 is CASSPPGAATVQPQHF. CDR3 bases: TGTGCCAGCTCACCACCCGGGGCAGCAACGGTTCAGCCCCAGCATTTT.

The J gene is TRBJ2-7, the V gene TRBV3-1 (or the pseudogene TRBV3-2); 10 nucleotides line up with TRBD2. The CDR3 runs 16 residues. V shed 4 bases, J shed 6 bases, and the junction held 12 bases outside the gene matches. CDR1 and CDR2 (germline): LGHDT, YNNKEL (reference sequence). CDR3 protein: CASSRSTTSGPGEQYF. The CDR3 DNA sequence: TGTGCCAGCAGCCGCTCTACGACTAGCGGGCCCGGCGAGCAGTACTTC.

This rearrangement joins TRBV6-5 to TRBJ2-1; TRBD2 aligns across 7 bases. Germline CDR1 is MNHEY and CDR2 is SVGAGI. This CDR3 has 16 residues. The V and J ends lost 4 bases and 8 bases, in that order; junction bases with no gene match: 14. CDR3 protein: CASSFSPGGSFDEQFF. CDR3 DNA: TGTGCCAGCAGTTTCTCGCCCGGCGGGAGCTTCGATGAGCAGTTCTTC.

This sequence joins TRBV5-1 and TRBJ2-7; 9 nucleotides agree with TRBD2. This CDR3 contains 15 residues. The germline gives CDR1 SGHRS, CDR2 YFSETQ. The V segment lost 0 bases and the J segment 6 bases; nucleotides outside the gene matches: 7. In DNA form, the CDR3 reads TGCGCCAGCAGCTTGGGACTAGCGGAGAGGTCCGAGCAGTACTTC. Protein: CASSLGLAERSEQYF.

The V and J genes are TRBV4-3 and TRBJ1-1; TRBD1 might be the D (5 bases). V lost 1 base to trimming and J lost 3 bases, with 15 bases between them. Germline V gene sequence: CDR1 LGHNA, CDR2 YSLEER. There are 16 residues in the CDR3. CDR3 amino acids: CASSQAFTGGYTEAFF. The DNA for the CDR3 is TGCGCCAGCAGCCAAGCTTTTACTGGGGGGTACACTGAAGCTTTCTTT.

In this sample, this clone turned up a few times. The rearrangement links TRBV10-3 to TRBJ2-2; D gene ambiguous. This CDR3 has 15 residues. Germline V gene data show CDR1 as ENHRY and CDR2 as SYGVKD. Trimming left V 8 bases short and J 0 bases short, with 13 bases between. Here the CDR3 DNA reads TGTGCCATCGGAGCGAGCGATACGAACACCGGGGAGCTGTTTTTT. This encodes CAIGASDTNTGELFF.

The genes are TRBV10-3 and TRBJ2-3, with a tentative D call TRBD2 (6 bases). This CDR3 has 14 amino acids. Trimming shortened V by 3 bases and J by 1 base, and 8 bases separated the two germline ends. Germline V lookup: CDR1 ENHRY, CDR2 SYGVKD. The CDR3 DNA reads TGTGCCATCAGTGATGGAGGGGGCACAGATACGCAGTATTTT. Encoded protein: CAISDGGGTDTQYF.

The chain recombines TRBV7-8 with TRBJ2-7; TRBD1 matches 8 bases. The CDR3 spans 15 residues. The germline gives CDR1 SGHVS, CDR2 FQNEAQ. Trimming cost V 5 bases and J 7 bases; bases outside gene matches: 13. CDR3 amino acids: CASSIDRGPSREQYF. CDR3 coding DNA: TGTGCCAGCAGCATAGACAGGGGCCCCTCTCGTGAGCAGTACTTC.

The chain couples TRBV5-1 to TRBJ2-7; D may match TRBD1 or TRBD2 (5 bases each). The ends were cut back, 4 bases at V and 6 bases at J, with 14 bases in the middle. Germline V gene lookup returns CDR1 SGHRS and CDR2 YFSETQ. The CDR3 length is 13 residues. CDR3 residues: CASSTGPSLEQYF. The CDR3 bases are TGCGCCAGCAGCACGGGACCCTCGCTCGAGCAGTACTTC.